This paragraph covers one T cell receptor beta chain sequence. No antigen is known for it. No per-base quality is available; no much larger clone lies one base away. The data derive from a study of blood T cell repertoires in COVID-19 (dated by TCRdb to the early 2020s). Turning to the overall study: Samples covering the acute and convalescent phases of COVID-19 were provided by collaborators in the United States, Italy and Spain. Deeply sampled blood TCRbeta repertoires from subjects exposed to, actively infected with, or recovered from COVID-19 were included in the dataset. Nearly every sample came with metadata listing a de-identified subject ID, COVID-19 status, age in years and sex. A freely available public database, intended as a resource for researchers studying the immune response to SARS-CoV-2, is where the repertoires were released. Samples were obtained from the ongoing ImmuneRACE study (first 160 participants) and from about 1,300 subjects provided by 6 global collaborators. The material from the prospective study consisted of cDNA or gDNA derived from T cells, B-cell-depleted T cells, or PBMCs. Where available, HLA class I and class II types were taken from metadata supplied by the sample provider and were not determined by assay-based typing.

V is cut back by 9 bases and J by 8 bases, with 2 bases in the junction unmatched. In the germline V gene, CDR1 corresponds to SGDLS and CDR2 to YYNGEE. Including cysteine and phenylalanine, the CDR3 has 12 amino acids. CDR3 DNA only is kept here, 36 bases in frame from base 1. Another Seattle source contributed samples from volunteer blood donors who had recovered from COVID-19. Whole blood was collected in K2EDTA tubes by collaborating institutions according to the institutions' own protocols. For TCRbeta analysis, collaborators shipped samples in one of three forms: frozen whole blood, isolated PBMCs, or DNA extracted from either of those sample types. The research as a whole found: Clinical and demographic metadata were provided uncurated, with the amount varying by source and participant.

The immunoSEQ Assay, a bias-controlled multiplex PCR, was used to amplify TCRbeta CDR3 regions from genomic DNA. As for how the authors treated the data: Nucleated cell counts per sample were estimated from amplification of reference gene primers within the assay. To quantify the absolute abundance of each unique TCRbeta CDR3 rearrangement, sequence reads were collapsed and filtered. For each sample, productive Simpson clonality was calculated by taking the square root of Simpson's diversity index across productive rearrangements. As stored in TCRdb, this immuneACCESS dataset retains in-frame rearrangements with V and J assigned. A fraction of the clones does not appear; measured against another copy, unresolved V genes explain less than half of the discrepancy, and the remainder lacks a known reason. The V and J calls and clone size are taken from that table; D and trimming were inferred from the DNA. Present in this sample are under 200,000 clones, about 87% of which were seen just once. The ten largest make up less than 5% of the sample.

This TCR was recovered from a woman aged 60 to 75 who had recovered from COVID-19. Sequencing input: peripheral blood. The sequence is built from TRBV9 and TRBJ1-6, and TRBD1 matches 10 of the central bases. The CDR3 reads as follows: CATGTGDSPLHF. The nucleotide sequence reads TGTGCCACCGGGACAGGGGATTCACCCCTCCACTTT.